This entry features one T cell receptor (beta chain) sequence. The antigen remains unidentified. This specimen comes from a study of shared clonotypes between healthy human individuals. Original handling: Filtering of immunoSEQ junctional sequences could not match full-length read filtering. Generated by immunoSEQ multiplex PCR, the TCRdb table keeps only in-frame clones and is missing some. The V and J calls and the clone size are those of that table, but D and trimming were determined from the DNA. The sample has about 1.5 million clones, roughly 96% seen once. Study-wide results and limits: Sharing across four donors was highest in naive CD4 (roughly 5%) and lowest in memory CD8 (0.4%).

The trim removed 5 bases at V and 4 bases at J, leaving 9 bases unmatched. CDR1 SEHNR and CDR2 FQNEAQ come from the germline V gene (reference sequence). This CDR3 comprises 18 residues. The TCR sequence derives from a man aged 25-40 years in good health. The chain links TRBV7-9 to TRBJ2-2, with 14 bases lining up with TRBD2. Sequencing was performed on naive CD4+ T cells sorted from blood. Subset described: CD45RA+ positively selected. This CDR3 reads CASSHKRLAGGITGELFF. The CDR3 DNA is TGTGCCAGCAGCCACAAGAGACTAGCGGGAGGGATCACCGGGGAGCTGTTTTTT.